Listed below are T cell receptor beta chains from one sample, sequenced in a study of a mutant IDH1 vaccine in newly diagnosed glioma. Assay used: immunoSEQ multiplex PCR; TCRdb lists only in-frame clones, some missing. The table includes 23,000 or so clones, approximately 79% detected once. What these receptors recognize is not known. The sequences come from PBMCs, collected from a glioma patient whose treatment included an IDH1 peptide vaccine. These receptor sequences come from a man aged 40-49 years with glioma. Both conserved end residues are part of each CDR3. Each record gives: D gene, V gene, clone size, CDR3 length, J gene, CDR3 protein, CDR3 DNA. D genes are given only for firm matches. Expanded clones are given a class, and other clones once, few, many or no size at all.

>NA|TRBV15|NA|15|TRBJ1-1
CATSRDSEGARKAFF
TGTGCCACCAGCAGAGATTCCGAGGGAGCGAGGAAAGCTTTCTTT
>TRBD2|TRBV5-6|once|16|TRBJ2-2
CASSEGGGLGTGELFF
TGTGCCAGCAGCGAAGGCGGGGGGCTTGGCACCGGGGAGCTGTTTTTT
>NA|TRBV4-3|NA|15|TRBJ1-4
CASSQDLTDNEKLFF
TGCGCCAGCAGCCAAGATCTGACAGACAATGAAAAACTGTTTTTT
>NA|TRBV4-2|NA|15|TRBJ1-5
CASSHDTGFNQPQHF
TGTGCCAGCAGCCATGACACAGGATTTAATCAGCCCCAGCATTTT
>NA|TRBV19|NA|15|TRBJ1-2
CASSIDGKGYYGYTF
TGTGCCAGTAGTATAGATGGGAAGGGCTACTATGGCTACACCTTC
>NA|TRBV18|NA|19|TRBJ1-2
CASSPISTQGSPSNYGYTF
TGTGCCAGCTCACCGATCTCAACGCAGGGGAGCCCCTCTAACTATGGCTACACCTTC
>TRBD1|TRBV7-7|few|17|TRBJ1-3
CASSLQGAKSSGNTIYF
TGTGCCAGCAGCTTACAGGGGGCCAAAAGCTCTGGAAACACCATATATTTT
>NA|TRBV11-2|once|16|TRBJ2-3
CASSLDGGISTDTQYF
TGTGCCAGCAGCTTAGATGGGGGAATTAGCACAGATACGCAGTATTTT
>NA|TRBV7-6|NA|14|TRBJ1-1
CASSRDGLNTEAFF
TGTGCCAGCAGTAGGGACGGCCTGAACACTGAAGCTTTCTTT
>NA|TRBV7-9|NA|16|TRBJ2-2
CASSLALAANTGELFF
TGTGCCAGCAGCTTAGCACTAGCAGCGAACACCGGGGAGCTGTTTTTT
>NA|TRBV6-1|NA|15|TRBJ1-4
CASSDQTGGNEKLFF
TGTGCCAGCAGTGACCAGACAGGAGGGAATGAAAAACTGTTTTTT
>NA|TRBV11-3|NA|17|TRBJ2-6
CASSLGRPSSGANVLTF
TGTGCCAGCAGCTTAGGACGGCCGAGCTCTGGGGCCAACGTCCTGACTTTC
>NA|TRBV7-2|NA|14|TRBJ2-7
CASTPQGTSSEQYF
TGTGCCAGCACCCCCCAGGGGACCTCTAGCGAGCAGTACTTC
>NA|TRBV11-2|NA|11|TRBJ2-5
CASSLQETQYF
TGTGCCAGCAGCCTACAAGAGACCCAGTACTTC
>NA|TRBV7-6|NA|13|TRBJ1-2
CASSLPRGYGYTF
TGTGCCAGCAGCCTACCCAGGGGATATGGCTACACCTTC
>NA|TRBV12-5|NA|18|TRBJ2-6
CASGGRGAGQSRANVLTF
TGTGCTAGTGGTGGCAGAGGTGCAGGACAAAGTCGGGCCAACGTCCTGACTTTC
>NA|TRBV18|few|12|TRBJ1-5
CASSGRPEPQHF
TGTGCCAGCTCAGGACGGCCGGAGCCCCAGCATTTT
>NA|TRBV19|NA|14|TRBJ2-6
CASSHYSGANVLTF
TGTGCCAGTAGCCATTACTCTGGGGCCAACGTCCTGACTTTC
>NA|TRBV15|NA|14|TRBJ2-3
CATSRDRPADTQYF
TGTGCCACCAGCAGAGACCGACCGGCAGATACGCAGTATTTT
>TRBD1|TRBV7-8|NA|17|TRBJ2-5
CASSPTRPGQERETQYF
TGTGCCAGCAGCCCCACCCGACCTGGACAGGAAAGGGAGACCCAGTACTTC
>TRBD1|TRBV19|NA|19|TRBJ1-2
CASSIAHGGQGRSNYGYTF
TGTGCCAGTAGTATAGCCCACGGGGGACAGGGCCGATCTAACTATGGCTACACCTTC
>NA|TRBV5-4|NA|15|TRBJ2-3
CASSLYGPLADTQYF
TGTGCCAGCAGCTTGTATGGACCCTTGGCAGATACGCAGTATTTT
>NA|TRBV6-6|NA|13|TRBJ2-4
CASRADSRNIQYF
TGTGCCAGCAGGGCGGATTCCCGAAACATTCAGTACTTC
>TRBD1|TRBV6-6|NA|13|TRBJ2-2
CASRATGAGELFF
TGTGCCAGCAGGGCTACAGGGGCCGGGGAGCTGTTTTTT